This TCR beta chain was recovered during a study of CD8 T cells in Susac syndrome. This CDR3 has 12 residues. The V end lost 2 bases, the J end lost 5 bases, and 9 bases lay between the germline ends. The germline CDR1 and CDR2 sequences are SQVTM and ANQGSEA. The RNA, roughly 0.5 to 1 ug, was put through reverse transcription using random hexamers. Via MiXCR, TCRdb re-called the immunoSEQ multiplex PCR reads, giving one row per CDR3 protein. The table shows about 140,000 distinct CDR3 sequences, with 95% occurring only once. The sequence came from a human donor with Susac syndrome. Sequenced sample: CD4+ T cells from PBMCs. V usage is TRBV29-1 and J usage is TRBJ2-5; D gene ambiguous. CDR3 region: CSVEKGSETQYF. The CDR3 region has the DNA TGCAGCGTTGAAAAGGGTTCCGAGACCCAGTACTTC.